This TCR beta chain was sequenced for a study of shared clonotypes between healthy human individuals. CDR1 and CDR2 from the germline V gene are SQVTM and ANQGSEA. The junction had 10 bases not matched to a gene; V was cut back by 4 bases and J by 7 bases. The CDR3 is 14 amino acids. Roughly 33,000 T cell genomes, or approximately 190 ng DNA, went into the sorted-subset replicate PCRs. The repertoire was sequenced with immunoSEQ multiplex PCR; TCRdb's copy has only in-frame clones and lacks some. The sample records some 2,000,000 clones, approximately 95% being singletons. The chain has TRBV29-1 and TRBJ2-1, with 7 bases identical to TRBD1. Sequenced sample: naive CD4+ T cells sorted from blood. As for subset: CD45RA+ positively selected. This sequence was found in a man younger than 35 in good health. CDR3 protein: CSVGWDRRRNEQFF. CDR3 DNA sequence: TGCAGCGTTGGCTGGGACAGAAGAAGGAATGAGCAGTTCTTC.